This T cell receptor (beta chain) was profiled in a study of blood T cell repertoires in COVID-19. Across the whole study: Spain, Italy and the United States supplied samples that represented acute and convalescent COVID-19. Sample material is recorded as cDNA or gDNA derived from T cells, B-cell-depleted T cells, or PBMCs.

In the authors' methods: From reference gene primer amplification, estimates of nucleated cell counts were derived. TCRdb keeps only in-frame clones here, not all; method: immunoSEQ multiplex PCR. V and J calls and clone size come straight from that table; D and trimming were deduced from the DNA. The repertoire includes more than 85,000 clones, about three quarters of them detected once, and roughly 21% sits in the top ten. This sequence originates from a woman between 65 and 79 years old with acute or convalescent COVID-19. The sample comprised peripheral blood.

The CDR3 bases are TGTGCCAGCAGTCCTTTCAATCAGCCCCAGCATTTT. Protein product: CASSPFNQPQHF. The rearrangement uses TRBV12-3 or TRBV12-4 and TRBJ1-5; D is uncertain. The CDR3 is 12 residues long. With 5 bases removed from V and 3 bases from J, the gap between germline ends came to 5 bases.